Listed here are 12 T cell receptor beta chains from one sample, sequenced in a study of graft-versus-host responses after intestinal transplantation. No antigen has been identified for these receptors. The table came from immunoSEQ multiplex PCR; TCRdb's copy has only in-frame clones and leaves some out. The sample carries 99,000 or so clones, 80% to 95% recorded once. This specimen consisted of unstimulated CD8+ T cells sorted from spleen or lymph node cells, obtained before transplant. Receptors were obtained from a human donor who was the organ donor for an intestinal transplant.

The chain carries TRBV19 and TRBJ2-2, with 11 bases matching TRBD2. The trim removed 3 bases at V and 4 bases at J, leaving 10 bases unmatched. The CDR3 sequence is 18 residues long. In germline, CDR1 is LNHDA, CDR2 SQIVND (reference sequence). In nucleotides, the CDR3 is TGTGCCAGTAGTATTTCTAACCTAGCGGGGGGTTCCACCGGGGAGCTGTTTTTT. Translated, it gives CASSISNLAGGSTGELFF.

This clone has a handful of counts. The chain joins TRBV6-5 to TRBJ1-2, with D maybe TRBD1 (5 bases). In germline, CDR1 is MNHEY, CDR2 SVGAGI. The CDR3 is made up of 13 amino acids. V dropped 7 bases and J dropped 8 bases, with 17 bases sitting between them. The CDR3 here is CASMGPTGWGYTF. CDR3 sequence (DNA): TGTGCCAGCATGGGGCCCACAGGCTGGGGCTACACCTTC.

V usage is TRBV9 and J usage is TRBJ1-1, with 8 bases identical to TRBD1. The CDR3 is 15 amino acids. V lost 3 bases and J lost 4; bases outside the gene matches: 8. The germline V gene has CDR1 SGDLS and CDR2 YYNGEE. CDR3 region: CASSGTGKGSTEAFF. The CDR3 DNA reads as TGTGCCAGCAGCGGGACAGGGAAGGGGAGCACTGAAGCTTTCTTT. The variable domain in full, completed from reference TRBV9 and TRBJ1-1, reads DSGVTQTPKHLITATGQRVTLRCSPRSGDLSVYWYQQSLDQGLQFLIQYYNGEERAKGNILERFSAQQFPDLHSELNLSSLELGDSALYFCASSGTGKGSTEAFFGQGTRLTVV.

The rearrangement links TRBV19 to TRBJ1-2; D may be TRBD1 (5 bases). The CDR3 extends over 15 amino acids. The V and J ends lost 3 bases and 2 bases respectively, with 13 bases between them. The V gene's germline CDR1 is LNHDA and CDR2 SQIVND (reference sequence). CDR3 residues: CASSITPQGNYGYTF. CDR3 DNA sequence: TGTGCCAGTAGTATTACCCCCCAGGGCAACTATGGCTACACCTTC.

This clone was counted once. The genes are TRBV16 and TRBJ2-7; 7 positions agree with TRBD2. This CDR3 has 15 residues. V lost 5 bases, J lost 4 bases, and 11 bases stayed unmatched. CDR1 is KGHSY and CDR2 is FQNENV in the germline V gene. CDR3 coding DNA: TGTGCCAGCAGCAATGGGGGAGGGAGCGCGTACGAGCAGTACTTC. The encoded protein is CASSNGGGSAYEQYF.

This chain uses TRBV6-1 with TRBJ1-1; D gene uncertain. V shed 6 bases and J shed 1 base, with 9 bases lying between them. There are 13 residues in the CDR3. Germline V gives CDR1 MNHNS, CDR2 SASEGT. CDR3 bases: TGTGCCAGCAGGCGACGGGAGAACACTGAAGCTTTCTTT. The encoded protein is CASRRRENTEAFF.

The chain couples TRBV6-6 to TRBJ2-2; tentative D call: TRBD1 (6 bases). CDR3 length: 16 amino acids. The V end lost 3 bases, the J end lost 5 bases, and 16 bases lay between the germline ends. Looked up from germline, CDR1 is MNHNY and CDR2 is SVGAGI (reference sequence). In DNA, the CDR3 is TGTGCCAGCAGTTATGTCGTCACAGGGCCAACCGGGGAGCTGTTTTTT. This sequence encodes CASSYVVTGPTGELFF.

The rearrangement links TRBV7-2 to TRBJ1-1, with a tentative D call TRBD1 (6 bases). Germline-derived CDR1 and CDR2 are SGHTA and FQGNSA. V lost 4 bases, J lost 10 bases, and 25 bases lay in between. The CDR3 runs to 16 residues. The DNA of the CDR3 is TGTGCCAGCAGCTCGATAGCACCGGGGGCCGGGGGGATAGCTTTCTTT. As protein: CASSSIAPGAGGIAFF. Variable domain in full (rest from reference TRBV7-2 and TRBJ1-1): GAGVSQSPSNKVTEKGKDVELRCDPISGHTALYWYRQSLGQGLEFLIYFQGNSAPDKSGLPSDRFSAERTGGSVSTLTIQRTQQEDSAVYLCASSSIAPGAGGIAFFGQGTRLTVV.

The V gene is TRBV7-9, the J gene TRBJ1-1; no firm D call. The CDR3 is made up of 12 amino acids. With 4 bases removed from V and 7 bases from J, the gap between germline ends came to 10 bases. Germline CDR1 reads SEHNR; CDR2 reads FQNEAQ (reference sequence). The CDR3 reads CASSSQTFEAFF. Here the CDR3 DNA reads TGTGCCAGCAGCTCACAGACGTTTGAAGCTTTCTTT.

The CDR3 loop is CASSMRGNQPQHF. The DNA for the CDR3 is TGTGCCAGCAGCATGAGGGGGAATCAGCCCCAGCATTTT. V and J are TRBV7-9 and TRBJ1-5, with D maybe TRBD1 (6 bases). V lost 5 bases and J 4 bases, leaving 9 bases between the germline ends. This CDR3 has 13 amino acids. Germline CDR1 reads SEHNR; CDR2 reads FQNEAQ (reference sequence).

This clone was seen just once. The chain couples TRBV10-3 to TRBJ1-2; D gene unclear. The CDR3 length is 20 residues. Germline assignment: CDR1 ENHRY and CDR2 SYGVKD. Deletions cut 0 bases from V and 5 bases from J, with 28 bases between. CDR3 sequence reads: CAISESSSYFKLSPGYGYTF. CDR3 bases: TGTGCCATCAGTGAGTCGAGCAGCTATTTTAAGCTCTCCCCGGGGTATGGCTACACCTTC.

The chain joins TRBV5-1 to TRBJ2-2; maybe TRBD1 (7 bases). Germline V gene sequence: CDR1 SGHRS, CDR2 YFSETQ. Trimming shortened V by 5 bases and J by 1 base, and 15 bases separated the two germline ends. CDR3 length equals 16 residues. The CDR3 nucleotides read TGCGCCAGCAGTCTGCAGGGGGGCGAGAACACCGGGGAGCTGTTTTTT. This gives the protein CASSLQGGENTGELFF.